The 30 T cell receptor beta chains in this list originate from one sample, sequenced in a study of blood T cells in healthy people across ages. Primers used in a second PCR of roughly 7 to 11 cycles were a sample-barcoded 5' primer and a J-beta primer mix. TCRdb processed the 5' RACE reads anew with MiXCR; each CDR3 protein has one entry. The profile covers approximately 780,000 distinct CDR3 sequences, with around 25% appearing a single time and about 2.9% taken by the ten largest. These data also formed part of another study, on T cells of mothers and their children.

Sequencing was done on a sample of blood. The source is a boy younger than 18 in good health.

The rearrangement uses TRBV7-6 and TRBJ1-6; the match to TRBD1 covers 7 bases. The J segment lost 0 bases and the V segment lost 2 bases, leaving 1 base of the junction unmatched. Germline assignment: CDR1 SGHVS and CDR2 FNYEAQ. This CDR3 contains 16 residues. The CDR3 nucleotides are TGTGCCAGCAGCTTACGGGACAGCTCCTATAATTCACCCCTCCACTTT. Its translation: CASSLRDSSYNSPLHF. Full variable domain (outside the CDR3, taken from reference TRBV7-6 and TRBJ1-6): GAGVSQSPRYKVTKRGQDVALRCDPISGHVSLYWYRQALGQGPEFLTYFNYEAQQDKSGLPNDRFSAERPEGSISTLTIQRTEQRDSAMYRCASSLRDSSYNSPLHFGNGTRLTVT.

The chain is built from TRBV29-1 and TRBJ1-2, with TRBD1 matching over 9 bases. Germline V gene lookup returns CDR1 SQVTM and CDR2 ANQGSEA. With 5 bases clipped from V and 6 bases from J, the junction kept 4 bases outside the gene matches. The CDR3 sequence is 12 residues long. This CDR3 is CSVLGTGNGYTF. The DNA of the CDR3 is TGCAGCGTTTTGGGGACAGGGAATGGCTACACCTTC.

Concerning this clonotype itself: One end of the junction is discordant with germline, which a read error may explain. CDR3 amino acids: CATSRAATDTRYF. The CDR3 DNA is TGTGCCACCAGCAGAGCTGCTACGGATACGCGGTATTTT. The gene calls are TRBV15 and TRBJ2-3; no firm D call. Germline assignment: CDR1 LNHNV and CDR2 YYDKDF (reference sequence). There are 13 residues in the CDR3.

The gene calls are TRBV21-1 and TRBJ2-7; TRBD1 is the table's D call, not checked against the DNA. TRBV21-1 is a documented pseudogene. The CDR3 is made up of 17 amino acids. Here the CDR3 DNA reads TGTGCCAGCAGCAAAGCGCAGATTGGCCAGGGAAAATACGAGCAGTACTTC. Translation: CASSKAQIGQGKYEQYF.

This chain uses TRBV5-1 with TRBJ2-4; D perhaps matches TRBD2 (6 bases). Germline V lookup: CDR1 SGHRS, CDR2 YFSETQ. V lost 4 bases and J 9 bases, leaving 17 bases between the germline ends. CDR3 size: 14 residues. CDR3 sequence: CASSAGLYGGIQYF. In DNA, the CDR3 is TGCGCCAGCAGCGCGGGGCTCTACGGAGGCATTCAGTACTTC.

In its sample, this clonotype was seen a few times. The V call is TRBV20-1, the J call TRBJ2-5, with a weak D call TRBD2 (6 bases). In germline, CDR1 is DFQATT, CDR2 SNEGSKA (reference sequence). The V gene lost 7 bases and the J gene lost 2 bases, with 8 bases spanning the gap. This CDR3 comprises 11 residues. CDR3 region: CSGDLQETQYF. The CDR3 DNA reads TGCAGTGGGGACTTACAAGAGACCCAGTACTTC.

V and J are TRBV30 and TRBJ2-1; D not certain. The CDR3 length is 12 residues. The germline gives CDR1 GTSNPN, CDR2 SVGIG (reference sequence). V was clipped by 1 base and J by 3 bases, with 4 bases between them. The CDR3 region has the DNA TGTGCCTGGAGTGGCAGCTACAATGAGCAGTTCTTC. Translated, it gives CAWSGSYNEQFF.

The V gene is TRBV4-1, the J gene TRBJ2-7, with D unresolved. V was trimmed by 3 bases and J by 0 bases, leaving 9 bases between them. The CDR3 runs 14 residues. CDR1 is MGHRA, CDR2 YSYEKL, per germline. In DNA form, the CDR3 reads TGCGCCAGCAGCCACCCATCGGGCTCCTACGAGCAGTACTTC. Translated: CASSHPSGSYEQYF.

The chain is built from TRBV5-1 and TRBJ1-2; 8 positions agree with TRBD1. Germline V gives CDR1 SGHRS, CDR2 YFSETQ. There are 15 residues in the CDR3. With V trimmed by 0 bases and J by 3 bases, 4 bases remained unmatched. This chain's CDR3 is CASSLVQGGDYGYTF. The CDR3 DNA sequence: TGCGCCAGCAGCTTGGTACAGGGGGGCGACTATGGCTACACCTTC.

This clonotype was seen more than once but under ten times. This rearrangement joins TRBV4-1 to TRBJ1-4; tentative D call: TRBD1 (6 bases). The CDR3 is 17 amino acids. Germline loops: CDR1 MGHRA, CDR2 YSYEKL. V lost 3 bases and J 0 bases, leaving 14 bases between the germline ends. The CDR3 protein is CASSQGWTDTTNEKLFF. The CDR3 nucleotides read TGCGCCAGCAGCCAGGGCTGGACAGACACAACTAATGAAAAACTGTTTTTT.

The chain couples TRBV5-1 to TRBJ2-2; D is undetermined. Per the germline V gene, CDR1 is SGHRS and CDR2 is YFSETQ. The CDR3 contains 14 residues. Trimming removed 4 bases from V and 5 bases from J, with 12 bases in between. The CDR3 nucleotides are TGCGCCAGCAGCCTGATAGTGGGAACCGGGGAGCTGTTTTTT. Translating it yields CASSLIVGTGELFF.

The sample holds a few counts of this clonotype. The chain carries TRBV10-3 and TRBJ2-1, with a weak D call TRBD1 (7 bases). The CDR3 has 18 residues. The V end was cut by 10 bases, the J end by 2 bases, with 27 bases between. Germline V gene sequence: CDR1 ENHRY, CDR2 SYGVKD. This chain's CDR3 is CATSNTGAGTVTYNEQFF. The CDR3, as DNA: TGTGCCACATCCAATACGGGGGCCGGGACAGTGACCTACAATGAGCAGTTCTTC.

This clonotype was seen a few times. The chain is built from TRBV29-1 and TRBJ1-1, with D maybe TRBD1 (6 bases). V dropped 3 bases and J dropped 5 bases, with 16 bases sitting between them. CDR3 length: 14 residues. Germline values: CDR1 SQVTM, CDR2 ANQGSEA. The CDR3: CSVEFRGASTEAFF. DNA of the CDR3: TGCAGCGTTGAGTTTCGGGGGGCGTCAACTGAAGCTTTCTTT.

In this sample, this clonotype turned up a few times. The V call is TRBV12-3 or TRBV12-4, the J call TRBJ1-1; D might be TRBD1 (5 bases). V was trimmed by 4 bases and J by 6 bases, leaving 12 bases between them. The CDR3 totals 13 residues. This CDR3 reads CASSSAQGAEAFF. Here the CDR3 DNA reads TGTGCCAGCAGTTCCGCCCAGGGTGCTGAAGCTTTCTTT.

The J gene is TRBJ2-4, the V gene TRBV7-8, with TRBD1 as a possible D gene (6 bases). Germline CDR1 and CDR2: SGHVS and FQNEAQ. V lost 4 bases, J lost 2 bases, and 15 bases lay in between. This CDR3 is 16 amino acids long. CDR3 DNA: TGTGCCAGCAGCTCCATAACAGGGCCCCCCAAAAACATTCAGTACTTC. Protein product: CASSSITGPPKNIQYF. The complete variable domain, with remaining parts taken from reference TRBV7-8 and TRBJ2-4, reads GAGVSQSPRYKVAKRGQDVALRCDPISGHVSLFWYQQALGQGPEFLTYFQNEAQLDKSGLPSDRFFAERPEGSVSTLKIQRTQQEDSAVYLCASSSITGPPKNIQYFGAGTRLSVL.

This clonotype appeared a few times. V gene TRBV14 combines with J gene TRBJ2-7; TRBD1 matches at 7 bases. CDR1 and CDR2 (germline): SGHDN, FVKESK. Germline trimming cut 7 bases from V and 7 bases from J; bases unmatched to any gene: 10. This CDR3 has 13 amino acids. CDR3 in DNA: TGTGCCAGCAAGGGGACAGCCCTAAGAGAGCAGTACTTC. Its protein product is CASKGTALREQYF.

This chain connects TRBV7-8 to TRBJ2-3; D is undetermined. V lost 3 bases, J lost 1 base, and 11 bases lay in between. Germline CDR1 SGHVS, CDR2 FQNEAQ. This CDR3 comprises 15 residues. The CDR3, as DNA: TGTGCCAGCAGCTTCACGGACCGACGCACAGATACGCAGTATTTT. It encodes CASSFTDRRTDTQYF.

This clonotype has ten or more counts. The V gene is TRBV28, the J gene TRBJ2-7; 8 nucleotides agree with TRBD1. CDR1 and CDR2 (germline): MDHEN, SYDVKM. V lost 5 bases, J lost 2 bases, and 2 bases stayed unmatched. This CDR3 spans 13 amino acids. The DNA for the CDR3 is TGTGCCAGCAGTCGCAGGGGGCCCTACGAGCAGTACTTC. It codes for CASSRRGPYEQYF.

Only a few counts were recorded for this clonotype. Written as DNA, the CDR3 is TGTGCCAGCAGCTTCATTGGGGTATCTGGGGCCAACGTCCTGACTTTC. It translates to CASSFIGVSGANVLTF. The chain employs TRBV7-9 and TRBJ2-6; no clear D gene. The germline V gene has CDR1 SEHNR and CDR2 FQNEAQ (reference sequence). Between the trimmed V and J ends, which lost 3 bases and 1 base, there was a span of 10 bases. The CDR3 has 16 residues.

This clonotype was found a few times. V and J are TRBV3-1 and TRBJ1-3; no clear D. CDR1 LGHDT and CDR2 YNNKEL come from the germline V gene (reference sequence). This CDR3 spans 15 amino acids. Trimming took 4 bases from V and 2 from J, leaving 12 bases between them. The DNA of the CDR3 is TGTGCCAGCAGCCCCACGGAAGTCCCTGGAAACACCATATATTTT. This codes for CASSPTEVPGNTIYF. Supplemented by reference TRBV3-1 and TRBJ1-3, the full variable domain reads DTAVSQTPKYLVTQMGNDKSIKCEQNLGHDTMYWYKQDSKKFLKIMFSYNNKELIINETVPNRFSPKSPDKAHLNLHINSLELGDSAVYFCASSPTEVPGNTIYFGEGSWLTVV.

The J gene is TRBJ2-7, the V gene TRBV9; 11 nucleotides match TRBD2. CDR1 is SGDLS, CDR2 YYNGEE, per germline. CDR3 size: 14 residues. V was clipped by 3 bases and J by 9 bases; unmatched bases: 8. The CDR3 reads CASSELAGGFAQYF. CDR3 nucleotides: TGTGCCAGCAGCGAGCTAGCGGGGGGCTTCGCGCAGTACTTC.

V is TRBV6-2 or TRBV6-3 and J is TRBJ1-1; D is unclear. Germline loops: CDR1 MNHEY, CDR2 SVGEGT. The CDR3 consists of 11 residues. The V end was cut by 5 bases, the J end by 4 bases, with 5 bases between. CDR3 amino acids: CASSPLTEAFF. The CDR3 nucleotides are TGTGCCAGCAGTCCCCTCACTGAAGCTTTCTTT.

This chain connects TRBV4-2 to TRBJ2-2, with D tentatively TRBD2 (7 bases). The CDR3 has 18 residues. The V gene lost 4 bases and the J gene lost 2 bases, with 20 bases spanning the gap. CDR1 LGHNA and CDR2 YNFKEQ come from the germline V gene. The CDR3 DNA reads TGTGCCAGCAGCCCTCCTCCCTCGGCGGGGGCTAACACCGGGGAGCTGTTTTTT. It is translated as CASSPPPSAGANTGELFF.

This clonotype has more than one count but fewer than ten. The J gene is TRBJ2-1, the V gene TRBV3-1; D gene unclear. Trimming stripped 4 bases from V and 8 bases from J, with 12 bases between. Germline values: CDR1 LGHDT, CDR2 YNNKEL (reference sequence). CDR3 length equals 13 residues. CDR3 DNA: TGTGCCAGCAGCCTAGGTGGAAGCTATGAGCAGTTCTTC. Its protein is CASSLGGSYEQFF.

The chain employs TRBV29-1 and TRBJ1-6; the D gene is possibly TRBD1 (5 bases). The germline V gene encodes CDR1 SQVTM and CDR2 ANQGSEA. This CDR3 contains 13 residues. V dropped 4 bases and J dropped 14 bases, with 18 bases sitting between them. CDR3 loop: CSVGDLLGGTLHF. CDR3 coding DNA: TGCAGCGTTGGGGACCTACTCGGGGGAACCCTCCACTTT.

This clonotype was counted between two and nine times. The rearrangement joins TRBV5-1 to TRBJ1-6; D is perhaps TRBD1 (6 bases). The CDR3 has 17 residues. Trimming cost V 2 bases and J 5 bases, with 17 bases left between them. Germline lookup yields CDR1 SGHRS and CDR2 YFSETQ. The CDR3 loop is CASSFNRRGGDNSPLHF. Written as DNA, the CDR3 is TGCGCCAGCAGCTTCAATCGTAGGGGGGGAGATAATTCACCCCTCCACTTT.

The chain combines TRBV29-1 with TRBJ1-5; 8 bases align to TRBD1. Germline loops: CDR1 SQVTM, CDR2 ANQGSEA. V trimming: 5 bases; J trimming: 1 base; junction bases outside the gene matches: 10. This CDR3 spans 16 amino acids. The CDR3 DNA sequence: TGCAGCGTTAAGTCAGGGGGCCAATTCAGCAATCAGCCCCAGCATTTT. Its protein is CSVKSGGQFSNQPQHF.

This clonotype turned up a few times. DNA for the CDR3: TGTGCCAGCATCCTCAGCCGATCAATCCAAGAGACCCAGTACTTC. Its protein is CASILSRSIQETQYF. This sequence joins TRBV2 and TRBJ2-5; D call uncertain. Germline V lookup: CDR1 SNHLY, CDR2 FYNNEI. V was cut by 7 bases and J by 1 base, with 16 bases left in between. The CDR3 extends over 15 amino acids.

J is TRBJ2-5 and V is TRBV7-7; 12 bases are a match to TRBD2. Germline V gives CDR1 SSHAT, CDR2 FNYEAQ (reference sequence). The CDR3 consists of 16 residues. Losses at the gene ends were 4 bases for V and 5 bases for J; bases not matched to a gene: 8. CDR3 in amino acids: CASSSPSGGAQETQYF. The CDR3 region has the DNA TGTGCCAGCAGCTCACCTAGCGGGGGGGCCCAGGAGACCCAGTACTTC.

This clonotype was seen a handful of times. This sequence joins TRBV12-3 or TRBV12-4 and TRBJ1-2, with D hard to call. Trimming cost V 5 bases and J 5 bases, with 12 bases left between them. This CDR3 has 13 residues. Here the CDR3 reads CASSDTSYYGYTF. The CDR3, as DNA: TGTGCCAGCAGTGACACCTCTTATTATGGCTACACCTTC.